This T cell receptor beta chain was obtained from a study of tissue T cells after allogeneic stem cell transplantation. Overall study results and limits: Anatomically similar tissues had similar TCR repertoires within each patient. Shared clones across patients were few; motif clustering revealed tissue-specific shared signatures.

V lost 2 bases and J lost 8; bases outside the gene matches: 3. Germline values: CDR1 LGHDT, CDR2 YNNKEL (reference sequence). The CDR3 contains 13 residues. Sequencing used immunoSEQ multiplex PCR; TCRdb keeps in-frame clones, though not all of them. The sample includes 20,000 to 30,000 clones, 75% to 95% seen only once; the top ten take 1.5% to 2.5%. A note on this clone: Its matching antigen is unknown.

The material sequenced was blood, taken before transplantation. The chain combines TRBV3-1 (or the pseudogene TRBV3-2) with TRBJ1-2, with 9 bases lining up with TRBD1. The receptor was isolated from a male donor at least 60 years old who later had graft-versus-host disease after an allogeneic stem cell transplant. The CDR3 region is CASSQTGGLGYTF. CDR3 coding DNA: TGTGCCAGCAGCCAAACAGGGGGCCTGGGCTACACCTTC.